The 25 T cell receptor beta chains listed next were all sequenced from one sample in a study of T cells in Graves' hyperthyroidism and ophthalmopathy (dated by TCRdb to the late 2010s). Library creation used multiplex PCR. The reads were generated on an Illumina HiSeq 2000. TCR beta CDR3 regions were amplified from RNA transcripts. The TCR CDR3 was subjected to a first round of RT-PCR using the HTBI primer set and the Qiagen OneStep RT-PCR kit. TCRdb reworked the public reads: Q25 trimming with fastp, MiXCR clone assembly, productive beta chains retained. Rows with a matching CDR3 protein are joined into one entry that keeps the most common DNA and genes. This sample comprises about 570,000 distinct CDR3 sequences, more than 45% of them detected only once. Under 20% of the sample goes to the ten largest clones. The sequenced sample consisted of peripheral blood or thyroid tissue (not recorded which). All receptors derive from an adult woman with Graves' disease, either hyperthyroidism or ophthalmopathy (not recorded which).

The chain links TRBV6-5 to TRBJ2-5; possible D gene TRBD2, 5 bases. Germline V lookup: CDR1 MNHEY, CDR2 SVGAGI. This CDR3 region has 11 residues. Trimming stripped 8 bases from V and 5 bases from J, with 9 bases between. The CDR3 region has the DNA TGTGCCAGCCGTCAGCGGGAGACCCAGTACTTC. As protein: CASRQRETQYF.

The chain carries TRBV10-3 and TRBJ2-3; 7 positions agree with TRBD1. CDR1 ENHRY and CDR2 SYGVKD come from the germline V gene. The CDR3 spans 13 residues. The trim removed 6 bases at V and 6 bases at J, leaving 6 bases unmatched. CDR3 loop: CAIRGGEEDTQYF. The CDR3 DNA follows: TGTGCCATCAGAGGGGGCGAAGAGGATACGCAGTATTTT.

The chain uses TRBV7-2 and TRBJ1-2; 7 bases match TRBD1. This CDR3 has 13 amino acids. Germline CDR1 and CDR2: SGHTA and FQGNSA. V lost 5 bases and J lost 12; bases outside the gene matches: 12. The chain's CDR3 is CASSPDRSSGNTF. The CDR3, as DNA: TGTGCCAGCAGCCCGGACAGGAGCTCTGGAAACACCTTC.

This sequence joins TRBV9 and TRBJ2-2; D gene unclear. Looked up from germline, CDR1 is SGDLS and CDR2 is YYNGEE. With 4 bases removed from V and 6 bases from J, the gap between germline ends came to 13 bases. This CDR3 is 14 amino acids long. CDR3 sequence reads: CASSSPVYSGELFF. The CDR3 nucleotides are TGTGCCAGCAGCAGCCCTGTGTACTCCGGGGAGCTGTTTTTT. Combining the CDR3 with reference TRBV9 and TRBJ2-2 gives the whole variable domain DSGVTQTPKHLITATGQRVTLRCSPRSGDLSVYWYQQSLDQGLQFLIQYYNGEERAKGNILERFSAQQFPDLHSELNLSSLELGDSALYFCASSSPVYSGELFFGEGSRLTVL.

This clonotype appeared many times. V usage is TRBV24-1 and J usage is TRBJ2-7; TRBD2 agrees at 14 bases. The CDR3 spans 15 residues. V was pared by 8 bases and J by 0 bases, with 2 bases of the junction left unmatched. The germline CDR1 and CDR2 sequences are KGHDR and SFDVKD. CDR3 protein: CATKGLAGVSYEQYF. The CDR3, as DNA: TGTGCCACCAAGGGACTAGCGGGAGTCTCCTACGAGCAGTACTTC.

CDR3 coding DNA: TGTGCCAGCAGGGACATGAATGAAAAACTGTTTTTT. Translation: CASRDMNEKLFF. The chain uses TRBV6-1 and TRBJ1-4, with a weak D call TRBD1 (5 bases). This CDR3 spans 12 amino acids. The V end was cut by 6 bases, the J end by 5 bases, with 7 bases between. Germline assignment: CDR1 MNHNS and CDR2 SASEGT.

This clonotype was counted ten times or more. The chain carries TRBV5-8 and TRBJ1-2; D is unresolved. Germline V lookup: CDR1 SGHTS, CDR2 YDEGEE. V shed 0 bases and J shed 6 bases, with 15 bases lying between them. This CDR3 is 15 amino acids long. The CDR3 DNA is TGTGCCAGCAGCTTGGTAGTGGGAGTGTTAAATGGCTACACCTTC. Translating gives CASSLVVGVLNGYTF. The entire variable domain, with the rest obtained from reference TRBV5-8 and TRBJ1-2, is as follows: EAGVTQSPTHLIKTRGQQATLRCSPISGHTSVYWYQQALGLGLQFLLWYDEGEERNRGNFPPRFSGRQFPNYSSELNVNALELEDSALYLCASSLVVGVLNGYTFGSGTRLTVV.

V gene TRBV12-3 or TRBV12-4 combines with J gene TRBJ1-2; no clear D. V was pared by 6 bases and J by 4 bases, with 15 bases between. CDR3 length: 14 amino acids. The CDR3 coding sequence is TGTGCCAGCAGCCCAGACCCGGGGATCTATGGCTACACCTTC. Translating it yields CASSPDPGIYGYTF.

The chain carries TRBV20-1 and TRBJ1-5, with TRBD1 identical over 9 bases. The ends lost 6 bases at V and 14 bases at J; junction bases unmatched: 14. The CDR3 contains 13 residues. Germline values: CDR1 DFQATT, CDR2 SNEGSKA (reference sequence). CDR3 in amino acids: CSAGTGRRQAKHF. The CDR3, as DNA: TGCAGTGCCGGGACAGGGAGGCGCCAGGCCAAGCATTTT.

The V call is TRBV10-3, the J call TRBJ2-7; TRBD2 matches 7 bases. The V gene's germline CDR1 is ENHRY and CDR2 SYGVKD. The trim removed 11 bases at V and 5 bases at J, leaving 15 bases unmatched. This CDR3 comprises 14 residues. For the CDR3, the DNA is TGTGCCGGCACTCTCGGGGCAGGGAGGGACGAGCAGTACTTC. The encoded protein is CAGTLGAGRDEQYF.

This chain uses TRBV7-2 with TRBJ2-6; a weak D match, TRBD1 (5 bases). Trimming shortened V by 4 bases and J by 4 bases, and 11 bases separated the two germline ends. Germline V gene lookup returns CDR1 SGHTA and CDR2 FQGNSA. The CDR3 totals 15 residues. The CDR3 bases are TGTGCCAGCAGCTCGGTGGGGCAGGGGGCCAACGTCCTGACTTTC. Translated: CASSSVGQGANVLTF.

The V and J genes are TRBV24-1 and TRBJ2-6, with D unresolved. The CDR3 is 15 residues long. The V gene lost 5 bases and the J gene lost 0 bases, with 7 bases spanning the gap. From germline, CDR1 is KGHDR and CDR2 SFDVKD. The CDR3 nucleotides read TGTGCCACCAGTGCGGGCCGCTCTGGGGCCAACGTCCTGACTTTC. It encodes CATSAGRSGANVLTF.

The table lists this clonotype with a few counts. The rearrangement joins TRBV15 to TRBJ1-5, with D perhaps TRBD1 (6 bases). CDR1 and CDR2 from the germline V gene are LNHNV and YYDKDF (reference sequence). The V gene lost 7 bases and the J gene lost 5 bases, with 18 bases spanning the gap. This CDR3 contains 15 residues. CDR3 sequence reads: CATNKKGGYDQPQHF. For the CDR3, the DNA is TGTGCCACCAACAAGAAAGGGGGTTACGATCAGCCCCAGCATTTT.

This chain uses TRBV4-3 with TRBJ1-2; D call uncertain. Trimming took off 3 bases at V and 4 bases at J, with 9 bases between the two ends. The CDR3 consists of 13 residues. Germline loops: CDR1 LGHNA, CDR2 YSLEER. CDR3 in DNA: TGCGCCAGCAGCCAGACGAGGGTCTATGGCTACACCTTC. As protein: CASSQTRVYGYTF.

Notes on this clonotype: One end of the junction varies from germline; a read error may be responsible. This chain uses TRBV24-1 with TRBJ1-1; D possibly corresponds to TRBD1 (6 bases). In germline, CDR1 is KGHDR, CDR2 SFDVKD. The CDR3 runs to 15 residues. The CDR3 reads CAISGDTLLNTEAFF. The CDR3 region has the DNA TGTGCCATCAGTGGGGACACCCTCCTGAACACTGAAGCTTTCTTT.

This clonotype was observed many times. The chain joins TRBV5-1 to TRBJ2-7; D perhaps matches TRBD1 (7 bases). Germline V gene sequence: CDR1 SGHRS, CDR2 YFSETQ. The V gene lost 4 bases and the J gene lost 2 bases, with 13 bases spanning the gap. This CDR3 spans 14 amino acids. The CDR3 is CASSQTGEAYEQYF. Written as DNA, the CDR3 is TGCGCCAGCAGCCAAACAGGGGAGGCCTACGAGCAGTACTTC.

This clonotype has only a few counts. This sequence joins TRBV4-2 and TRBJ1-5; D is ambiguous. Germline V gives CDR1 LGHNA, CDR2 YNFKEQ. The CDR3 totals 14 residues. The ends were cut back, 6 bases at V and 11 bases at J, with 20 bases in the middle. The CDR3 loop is CASSRTSGEETQHF. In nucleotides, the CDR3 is TGTGCCAGCAGTCGGACTAGCGGAGAAGAGACCCAGCATTTT.

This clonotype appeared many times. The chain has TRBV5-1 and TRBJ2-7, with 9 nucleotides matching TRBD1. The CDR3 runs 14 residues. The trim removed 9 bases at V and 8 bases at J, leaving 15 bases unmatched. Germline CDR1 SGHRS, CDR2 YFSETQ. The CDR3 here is CATPPGQGSLKQYF. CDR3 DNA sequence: TGCGCCACCCCGCCGGGACAGGGATCCCTCAAGCAGTACTTC. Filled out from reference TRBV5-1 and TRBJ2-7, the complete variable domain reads KAGVTQTPRYLIKTRGQQVTLSCSPISGHRSVSWYQQTPGQGLQFLFEYFSETQRNKGNFPGRFSGRQFSNSRSEMNVSTLELGDSALYLCATPPGQGSLKQYFGPGTRLTVT.

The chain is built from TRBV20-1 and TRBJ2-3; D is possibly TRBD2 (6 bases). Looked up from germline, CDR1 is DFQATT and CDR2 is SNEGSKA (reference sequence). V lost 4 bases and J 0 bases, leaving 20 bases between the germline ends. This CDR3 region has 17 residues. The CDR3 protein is CSANIPTGGASTDTQYF. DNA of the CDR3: TGCAGTGCTAATATCCCAACCGGCGGGGCTAGCACAGATACGCAGTATTTT.

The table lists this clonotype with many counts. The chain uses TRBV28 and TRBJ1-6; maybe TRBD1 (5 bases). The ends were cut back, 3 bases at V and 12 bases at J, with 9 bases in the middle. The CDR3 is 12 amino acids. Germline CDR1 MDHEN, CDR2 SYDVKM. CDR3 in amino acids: CASSFVGGPLHF. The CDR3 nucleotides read TGTGCCAGCAGTTTCGTCGGGGGACCCCTCCACTTT.

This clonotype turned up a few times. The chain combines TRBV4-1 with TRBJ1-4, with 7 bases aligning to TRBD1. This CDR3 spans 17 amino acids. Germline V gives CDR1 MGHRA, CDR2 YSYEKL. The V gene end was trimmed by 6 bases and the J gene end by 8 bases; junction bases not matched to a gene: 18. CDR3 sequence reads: CASSQPGAKDRKEKLFF. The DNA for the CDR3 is TGCGCCAGCAGTCAGCCGGGTGCCAAGGACAGGAAAGAAAAACTGTTTTTT.

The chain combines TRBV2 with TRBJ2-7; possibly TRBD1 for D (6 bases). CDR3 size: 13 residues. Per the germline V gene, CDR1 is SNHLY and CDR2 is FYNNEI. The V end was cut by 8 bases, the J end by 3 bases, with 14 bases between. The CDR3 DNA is TGTGCCAGCTTAGGGGGTTACAGCTACGAGCAGTACTTC. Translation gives CASLGGYSYEQYF.

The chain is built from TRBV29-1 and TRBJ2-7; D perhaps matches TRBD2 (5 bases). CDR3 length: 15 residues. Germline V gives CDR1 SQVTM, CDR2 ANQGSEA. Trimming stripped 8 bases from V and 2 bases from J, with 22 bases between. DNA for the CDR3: TGCAGCAGTTTACCATCCCCAGCGGTTGCCTACGAGCAGTACTTC. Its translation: CSSLPSPAVAYEQYF.

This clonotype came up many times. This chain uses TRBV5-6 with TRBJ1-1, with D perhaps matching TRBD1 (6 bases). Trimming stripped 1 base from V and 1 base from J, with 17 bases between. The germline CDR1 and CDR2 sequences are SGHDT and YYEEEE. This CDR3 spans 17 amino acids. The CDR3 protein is CASSLLGRGGRNTEAFF. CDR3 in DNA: TGTGCCAGCAGCTTGCTCGGGAGGGGGGGAAGGAACACTGAAGCTTTCTTT.

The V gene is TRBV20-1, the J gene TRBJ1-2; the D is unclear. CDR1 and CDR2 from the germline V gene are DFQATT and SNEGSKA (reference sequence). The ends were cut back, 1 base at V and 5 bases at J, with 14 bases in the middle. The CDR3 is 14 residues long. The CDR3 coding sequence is TGCAGTGCTAGAGGGGAGAGGACGGCTTATGGCTACACCTTC. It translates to CSARGERTAYGYTF.